Following are 4 T cell receptor beta chains from one sample sequenced in a study of cytomegalovirus exposure and HLA in healthy donors. Sequencing used immunoSEQ multiplex PCR; TCRdb keeps in-frame clones, though not all of them. Found here are 85,000 to 130,000 clones, about nine tenths of them singletons; the top ten hold about 2%. Sequenced sample: PBMCs. The receptors derive from a woman under 30 in good health and CMV-seropositive.

The rearrangement uses TRBV9 and TRBJ2-5; possibly TRBD2 for D (7 bases). Germline V CDR1 and CDR2: SGDLS, YYNGEE. The CDR3 contains 14 residues. The ends were cut back, 0 bases at V and 5 bases at J, with 11 bases in the middle. CDR3 bases: TGTGCCAGCAGCGTAGCGGGGGGCTTGGAGACCCAGTACTTC. Protein: CASSVAGGLETQYF.

The chain combines TRBV28 with TRBJ2-7; D is perhaps TRBD2 (7 bases). V was pared by 1 base and J by 2 bases, with 9 bases between. The CDR3 has 14 residues. The germline CDR1 and CDR2 sequences are MDHEN and SYDVKM. In DNA form, the CDR3 reads TGTGCCAGCAGTTTATCGGGGGGCACCTACGAGCAGTACGTC. Protein sequence: CASSLSGGTYEQYV.

The CDR3 is CASSQGTGFEQFF. Written as DNA, the CDR3 is TGCGCCAGCAGCCAAGGAACAGGGTTTGAGCAGTTCTTC. The chain combines TRBV4-3 with TRBJ2-1, with D perhaps TRBD1 (6 bases). This CDR3 has 13 residues. V was pared by 1 base and J by 9 bases, with 10 bases between. CDR1 is LGHNA, CDR2 YSLEER, per germline.

This chain links TRBV6-5 with TRBJ2-3, with D perhaps matching TRBD2 (5 bases). The CDR3 has 14 amino acids. The V end lost 6 bases, the J end lost 4 bases, and 14 bases lay between the germline ends. CDR1 is MNHEY, CDR2 SVGAGI, per germline. In DNA, the CDR3 is TGTGCCAGCAGGCCGGACTTTGCAGCAGATACGCAGTATTTT. It encodes CASRPDFAADTQYF.